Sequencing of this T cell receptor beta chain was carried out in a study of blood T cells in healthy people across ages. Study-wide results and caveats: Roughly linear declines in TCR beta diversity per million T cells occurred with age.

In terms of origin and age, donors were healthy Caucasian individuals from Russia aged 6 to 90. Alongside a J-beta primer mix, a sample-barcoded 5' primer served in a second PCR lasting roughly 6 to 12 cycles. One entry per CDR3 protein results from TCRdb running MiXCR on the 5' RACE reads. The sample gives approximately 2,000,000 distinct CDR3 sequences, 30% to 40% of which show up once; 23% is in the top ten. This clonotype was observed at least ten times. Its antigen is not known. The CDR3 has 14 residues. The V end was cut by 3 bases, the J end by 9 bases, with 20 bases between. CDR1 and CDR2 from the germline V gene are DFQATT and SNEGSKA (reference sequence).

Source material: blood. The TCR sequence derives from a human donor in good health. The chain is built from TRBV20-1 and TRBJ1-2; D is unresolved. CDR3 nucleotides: TGCAGTGCTAGCCGCCCCCAGACACCGCCCCGCTACACCTTC. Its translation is CSASRPQTPPRYTF.